The present entry profiles one TCR beta chain with its context. The data belong to a study of blood T cell repertoires in COVID-19. Study-level background: Sample material is recorded as cDNA or gDNA derived from T cells, B-cell-depleted T cells, or PBMCs.

Sequenced by immunoSEQ multiplex PCR; TCRdb stores in-frame clones only, minus some. The sample gives some 120,000 clones, about four fifths of which show up once; approximately 18% is in the top ten. V shed 2 bases and J shed 0 bases, with 17 bases lying between them. This CDR3 comprises 19 residues. The germline V gene has CDR1 MNHEY and CDR2 SMNVEV (reference sequence). The sample was peripheral blood. This receptor was obtained from a man aged 30 to 45 with COVID-19, enrolled during active disease. V is TRBV27 and J is TRBJ1-6; D gene uncertain. In nucleotides, the CDR3 is TGTGCCAGCAGTTTAAGGTTTGAGGGCTCGGGCTCCTATAATTCACCCCTCCACTTT. Its protein is CASSLRFEGSGSYNSPLHF.